This T cell receptor beta chain was retrieved from a study of blood T cells in healthy people across ages. Study context: About one barcoded TCR beta cDNA was captured per two T cells.

Of note for this clonotype: What it binds is unknown.

Every participating donor contributed about 10 milliliters of peripheral blood through a draw. Findings of the study overall: The fall in TCR beta diversity per million T cells was roughly linear with age. Both naive CD4+ cell counts and diversity were greater in long-lived donors than in aged donors.

V lost 7 bases and J lost 1; bases outside the gene matches: 3. Germline CDR1 and CDR2: SQVTM and ANQGSEA. The CDR3 totals 13 residues. A J-beta primer mix and a sample-barcoded 5' primer were used in a second PCR of about 7 to 11 cycles. TCRdb ran MiXCR on the 5' RACE reads and lists one entry per CDR3 protein. The repertoire holds around 1.7 million distinct CDR3 sequences, with 28% as singletons. This clonotype was sampled from a woman aged 25 to 39 in good health. The specimen was blood. The rearrangement links TRBV29-1 to TRBJ2-2, with 7 bases fitting TRBD1. For the CDR3, the DNA is TGCAGCGGCCGACAGGGGAACACCGGGGAGCTGTTTTTT. Translated, it gives CSGRQGNTGELFF.